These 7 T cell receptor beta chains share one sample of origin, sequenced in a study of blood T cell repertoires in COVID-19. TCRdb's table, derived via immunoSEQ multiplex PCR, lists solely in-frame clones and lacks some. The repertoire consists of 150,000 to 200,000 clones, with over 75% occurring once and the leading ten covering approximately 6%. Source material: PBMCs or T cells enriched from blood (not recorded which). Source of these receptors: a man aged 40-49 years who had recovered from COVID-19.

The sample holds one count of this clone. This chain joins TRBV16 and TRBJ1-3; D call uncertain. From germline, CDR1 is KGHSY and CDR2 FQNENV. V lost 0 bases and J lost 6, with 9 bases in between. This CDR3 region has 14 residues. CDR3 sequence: CASSQSGVENTIYF. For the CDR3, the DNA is TGTGCCAGCAGCCAATCAGGAGTTGAAAACACCATATATTTT.

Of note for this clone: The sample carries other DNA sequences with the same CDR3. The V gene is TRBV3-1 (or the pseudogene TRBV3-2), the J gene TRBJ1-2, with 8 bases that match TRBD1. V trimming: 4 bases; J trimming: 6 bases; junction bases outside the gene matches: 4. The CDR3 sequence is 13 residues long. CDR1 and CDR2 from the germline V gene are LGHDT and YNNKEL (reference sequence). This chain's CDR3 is CASSRGTGDGYTF. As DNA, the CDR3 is TGTGCCAGCAGCCGGGGGACAGGAGATGGCTACACCTTC.

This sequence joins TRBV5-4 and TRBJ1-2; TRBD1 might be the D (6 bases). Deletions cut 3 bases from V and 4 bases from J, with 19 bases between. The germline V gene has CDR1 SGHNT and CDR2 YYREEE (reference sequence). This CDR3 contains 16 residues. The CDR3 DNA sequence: TGTGCCAGCAGCTCGGATCTGACAGGCGGCATCTATGGCTACACCTTC. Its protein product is CASSSDLTGGIYGYTF.

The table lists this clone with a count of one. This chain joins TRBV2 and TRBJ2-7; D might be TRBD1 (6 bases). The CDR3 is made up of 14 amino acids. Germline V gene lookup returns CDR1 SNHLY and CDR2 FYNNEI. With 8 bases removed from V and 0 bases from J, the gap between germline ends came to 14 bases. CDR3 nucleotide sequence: TGTGCCAGCTCTCCAACAGGGAGCTCCTACGAGCAGTACTTC. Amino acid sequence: CASSPTGSSYEQYF. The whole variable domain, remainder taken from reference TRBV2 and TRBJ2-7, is EPEVTQTPSHQVTQMGQEVILRCVPISNHLYFYWYRQILGQKVEFLVSFYNNEISEKSEIFDDQFSVERPDGSNFTLKIRSTKLEDSAMYFCASSPTGSSYEQYFGPGTRLTVT.

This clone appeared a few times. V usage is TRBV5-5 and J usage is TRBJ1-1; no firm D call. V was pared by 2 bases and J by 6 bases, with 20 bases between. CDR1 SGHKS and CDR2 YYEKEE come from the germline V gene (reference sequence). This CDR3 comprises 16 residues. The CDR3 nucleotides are TGTGCCAGCAGCTTCCTCGCGGGGATACATGGCGCTGAAGCTTTCTTT. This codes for CASSFLAGIHGAEAFF.

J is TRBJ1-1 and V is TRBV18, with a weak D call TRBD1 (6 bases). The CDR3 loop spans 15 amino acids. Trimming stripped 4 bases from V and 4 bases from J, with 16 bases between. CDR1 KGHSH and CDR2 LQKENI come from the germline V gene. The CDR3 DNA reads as TGTGCCAGCTCACAACAGGGCGCAGGTGTCACTGAAGCTTTCTTT. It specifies CASSQQGAGVTEAFF.

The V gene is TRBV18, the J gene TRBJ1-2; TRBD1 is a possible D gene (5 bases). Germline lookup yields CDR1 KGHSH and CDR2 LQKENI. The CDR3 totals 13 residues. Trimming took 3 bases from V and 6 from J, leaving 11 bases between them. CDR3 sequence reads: CASSPPPRDGYTF. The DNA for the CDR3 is TGTGCCAGCTCACCTCCGCCCAGGGATGGCTACACCTTC.